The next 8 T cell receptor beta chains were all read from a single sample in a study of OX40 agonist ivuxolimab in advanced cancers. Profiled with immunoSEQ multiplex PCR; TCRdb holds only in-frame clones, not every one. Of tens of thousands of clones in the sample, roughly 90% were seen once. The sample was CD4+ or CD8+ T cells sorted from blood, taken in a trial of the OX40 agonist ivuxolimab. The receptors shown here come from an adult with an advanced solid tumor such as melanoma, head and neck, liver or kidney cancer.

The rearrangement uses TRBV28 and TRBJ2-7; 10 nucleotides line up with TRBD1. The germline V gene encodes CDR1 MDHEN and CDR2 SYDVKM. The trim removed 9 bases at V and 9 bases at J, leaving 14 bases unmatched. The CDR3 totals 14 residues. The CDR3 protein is CASGTGVYVGGQYF. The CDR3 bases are TGTGCCAGTGGGACAGGGGTCTACGTGGGGGGGCAGTACTTC.

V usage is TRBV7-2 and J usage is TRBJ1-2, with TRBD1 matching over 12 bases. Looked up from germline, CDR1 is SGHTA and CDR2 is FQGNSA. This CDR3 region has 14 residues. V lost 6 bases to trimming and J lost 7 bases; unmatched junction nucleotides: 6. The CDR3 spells CASSPGQGARGYTF. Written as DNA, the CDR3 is TGTGCCAGCAGTCCGGGACAGGGGGCGCGTGGCTACACCTTC. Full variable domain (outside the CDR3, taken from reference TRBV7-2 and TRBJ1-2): GAGVSQSPSNKVTEKGKDVELRCDPISGHTALYWYRQSLGQGLEFLIYFQGNSAPDKSGLPSDRFSAERTGGSVSTLTIQRTQQEDSAVYLCASSPGQGARGYTFGSGTRLTVV.

The CDR3 sequence: CAWSSSYGYTF. CDR3 coding DNA: TGTGCCTGGAGTAGCAGCTATGGCTACACCTTC. The chain is built from TRBV30 and TRBJ1-2, with D uncertain. The CDR3 has 11 residues. CDR1 is GTSNPN, CDR2 SVGIG, per germline (reference sequence). Deletions cut 2 bases from V and 4 bases from J, with 5 bases between.

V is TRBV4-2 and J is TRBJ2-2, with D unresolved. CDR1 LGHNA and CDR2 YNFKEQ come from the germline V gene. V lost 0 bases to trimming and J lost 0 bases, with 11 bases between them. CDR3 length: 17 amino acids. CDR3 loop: CASSQDISSANTGELFF. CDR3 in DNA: TGTGCCAGCAGCCAAGATATATCGAGCGCGAACACCGGGGAGCTGTTTTTT.

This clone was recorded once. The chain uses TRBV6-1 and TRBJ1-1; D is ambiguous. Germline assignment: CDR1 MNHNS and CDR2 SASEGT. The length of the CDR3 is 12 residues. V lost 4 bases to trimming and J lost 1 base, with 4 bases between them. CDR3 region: CASSGQNTEAFF. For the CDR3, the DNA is TGTGCCAGCAGTGGACAGAACACTGAAGCTTTCTTT.

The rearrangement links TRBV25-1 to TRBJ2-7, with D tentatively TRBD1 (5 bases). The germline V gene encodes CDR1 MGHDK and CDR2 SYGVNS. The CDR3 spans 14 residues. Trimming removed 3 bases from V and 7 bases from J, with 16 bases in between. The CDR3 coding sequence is TGTGCCAGCAGTGAGGCAGGGCCATCTGGGGAGCAGTACTTC. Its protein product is CASSEAGPSGEQYF.

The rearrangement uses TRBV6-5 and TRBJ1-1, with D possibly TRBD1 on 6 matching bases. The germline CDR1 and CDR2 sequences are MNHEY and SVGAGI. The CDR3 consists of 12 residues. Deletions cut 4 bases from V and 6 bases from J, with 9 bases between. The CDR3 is CASSFRGAEAFF. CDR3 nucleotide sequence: TGTGCCAGCAGTTTCAGGGGCGCTGAAGCTTTCTTT.

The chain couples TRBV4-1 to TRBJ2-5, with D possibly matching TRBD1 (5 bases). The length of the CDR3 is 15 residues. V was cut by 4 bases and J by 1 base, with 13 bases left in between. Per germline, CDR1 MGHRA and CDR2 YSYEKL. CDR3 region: CASSLQPGRQETQYF. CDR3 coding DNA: TGCGCCAGCAGCCTTCAGCCAGGGCGCCAAGAGACCCAGTACTTC.